This T cell receptor (beta chain) originates from a study of T cell responses to AZD1222 COVID-19 vaccine. Study results and caveats: Samples come after the peak T cell response, not at day 14. Only six individuals given AZD1222 were seropositive at baseline. The donor cohort was predominantly white British with a female majority, and clonal diversity may have been underestimated. Receipt of two AZD1222 doses was followed by a rise in Spike-specific TCR breadth and depth.

Only in-frame clones appear in the TCRdb table, and some are missing; sequencing was by immunoSEQ multiplex PCR. Altogether 75,000 to 95,000 clones are present, around 89% being singletons, with the ten largest covering about a tenth. The CDR3 runs to 14 residues. CDR1 and CDR2 (germline): ENHRY, SYGVKD. The V gene lost 6 bases and the J gene lost 1 base, with 12 bases spanning the gap. Comment on this clone: Its antigen is not known.

The genes are TRBV10-3 and TRBJ1-1; possibly TRBD1 for D (6 bases). This clonotype was sampled from an adult who received the MenACWY meningococcal vaccine as a control. Here the sequenced sample was peripheral blood, taken 28 days after the second dose of the MenACWY control vaccine. The CDR3 region has the DNA TGTGCCATCAGCACCGGGACATCGAACACTGAAGCTTTCTTT. This sequence encodes CAISTGTSNTEAFF.